The entry that follows covers one TCR beta chain sequence. Methods used by the authors: Counts of nucleated cells, estimated from reference gene primer amplification, were obtained. Assay: immunoSEQ multiplex PCR; the TCRdb copy retains only in-frame clones and omits some. V and J calls and clone size follow that table, whereas D and trimming were derived from the DNA. Among about 180,000 clones listed, roughly 82% were seen once. Participant ages covered roughly 18 to 89 years across approximately 25 US areas. Clinical histories supplied by participants themselves formed the basis of cohort assignment. The sample comes from a study of blood T cell repertoires in COVID-19. Study at large: T cells, B-cell-depleted T cells, or PBMCs provided the cDNA or gDNA that served as material.

J gave up 1 base and V 3 bases, and 13 bases lay outside the gene matches. The CDR3 contains 19 residues. In germline, CDR1 is SGDLS, CDR2 YYNGEE. This sequence joins TRBV9 and TRBJ1-3; 10 bases map to TRBD1. This sequence was found in a man aged 50-60 years who had recovered from COVID-19. Sequenced input: PBMCs or T cells enriched from blood (not recorded which). CDR3 nucleotide sequence: TGTGCCAGCAGCGCCGGGCTCAGGACAGGGGGAGGTTCTGGAAACACCATATATTTT. Translating it yields CASSAGLRTGGGSGNTIYF.